This TCR beta chain comes out of a study of blood T cell dynamics during melanoma immunotherapy. Assay used: immunoSEQ multiplex PCR; TCRdb lists only in-frame clones, some missing. The table lists about 14,000 clones, about nine tenths of them singletons. Documented time point: pre-treatment baseline. With 4 bases clipped from V and 6 bases from J, the junction kept 6 bases outside the gene matches. Germline V lookup: CDR1 SGHTA, CDR2 FQGNSA. The CDR3 has 15 residues. This specimen consisted of blood, obtained from a patient treated with checkpoint blockade. The V and J genes are TRBV7-2 and TRBJ2-2, with TRBD2 identical over 9 bases. This TCR derives from a human donor with melanoma. Here the CDR3 DNA reads TGTGCCAGCAGCTCGTCTAGCGGGGAGGCCGGGGAGCTGTTTTTT. Protein product: CASSSSSGEAGELFF.